What follows are 23 T cell receptor beta chains derived from one specimen sequenced in a study of T cell changes during pregnancy in multiple sclerosis. TCRdb's table, derived via immunoSEQ multiplex PCR, lists solely in-frame clones and lacks some. In the table there are some 55,000 clones, about 90% of which are singletons. The input for sequencing was peripheral blood, taken after pregnancy. The receptors originated from a female donor in good health, enrolled as a control in a pregnancy study.

J is TRBJ1-5 and V is TRBV21-1. TRBV21-1 is noted as a pseudogene. CDR3 length equals 13 residues. The chain's CDR3 is CARRGGGDQPQHF. The CDR3 coding sequence is TGTGCCCGACGGGGTGGGGGGGATCAGCCCCAGCATTTT.

The chain is built from TRBV5-8 and TRBJ2-4, with 8 bases fitting TRBD1. V gave up 0 bases and J gave up 8 bases; unmatched junction bases: 7. This CDR3 is 15 amino acids long. Germline V CDR1 and CDR2: SGHTS, YDEGEE. CDR3 nucleotide sequence: TGTGCCAGCAGCTTGGAGGGCGACAGGGGTGACATTCAGTACTTC. Its translation: CASSLEGDRGDIQYF.

The J gene is TRBJ2-3, the V gene TRBV27, with TRBD1 identical over 8 bases. Trimming removed 6 bases from V and 1 base from J; junction bases left unmatched: 6. The germline gives CDR1 MNHEY, CDR2 SMNVEV (reference sequence). This CDR3 has 15 amino acids. CDR3 protein: CASRPDRVGTDTQYF. In DNA, the CDR3 is TGTGCCAGCAGACCGGACAGGGTTGGCACAGATACGCAGTATTTT.

By proportion, this clone is medium-sized (0.01 to 0.1%). The CDR3 spells CASSESPGTGGGKAFF. The CDR3 nucleotides are TGTGCCAGCAGTGAGTCCCCCGGGACAGGGGGAGGGAAAGCTTTCTTT. The chain couples TRBV6-4 to TRBJ1-1, with 11 bases fitting TRBD1. The length of the CDR3 is 16 residues. Germline trimming cut 3 bases from V and 9 bases from J; bases unmatched to any gene: 12. Germline values: CDR1 MRHNA, CDR2 SNTAGT.

The chain joins TRBV6-5 to TRBJ1-4; TRBD1 matches 11 bases. The CDR3 is 16 amino acids. Germline-derived CDR1 and CDR2 are MNHEY and SVGAGI. After removal of 2 bases from V and 4 bases from J, the junction contained 3 bases not matched to a gene. CDR3 amino acids: CASSYGQGASNEKLFF. DNA for the CDR3: TGTGCCAGCAGTTACGGACAGGGGGCAAGTAATGAAAAACTGTTTTTT.

The rearrangement links TRBV7-9 to TRBJ1-1; TRBD1 matches at 9 bases. Germline trimming cut 3 bases from V and 3 bases from J; bases unmatched to any gene: 5. The CDR3 is 15 amino acids. Looked up from germline, CDR1 is SEHNR and CDR2 is FQNEAQ (reference sequence). CDR3 in DNA: TGTGCCAGCAGCTTTGCACAGGGGGCCGACACTGAAGCTTTCTTT. Its protein product is CASSFAQGADTEAFF. The variable domain in full, with the rest retrieved from reference TRBV7-9 and TRBJ1-1, is DTGVSQNPRHKITKRGQNVTFRCDPISEHNRLYWYRQTLGQGPEFLTYFQNEAQLEKSRLLSDRFSAERPKGSFSTLEIQRTEQGDSAMYLCASSFAQGADTEAFFGQGTRLTVV.

This clone was observed a single time. V is TRBV6-1 and J is TRBJ1-2; unclear D gene. V was cut by 3 bases and J by 6 bases, with 11 bases left in between. This CDR3 has 13 amino acids. Germline V gene lookup returns CDR1 MNHNS and CDR2 SASEGT. CDR3 sequence reads: CASSESLPDGYTF. CDR3 nucleotide sequence: TGTGCCAGCAGTGAGTCCCTACCTGATGGCTACACCTTC.

J is TRBJ1-2 and V is TRBV5-6, with TRBD1 matching over 10 bases. V lost 4 bases, J lost 5 bases, and 2 bases stayed unmatched. The CDR3 spans 13 residues. Germline values: CDR1 SGHDT, CDR2 YYEEEE. CDR3 in amino acids: CASSPDRGYGYTF. CDR3 bases: TGTGCCAGCAGCCCGGACAGGGGGTATGGCTACACCTTC.

This rearrangement joins TRBV18 to TRBJ1-5; D remains ambiguous. Between the trimmed V and J ends, which lost 3 bases and 4 bases, there was a span of 13 bases. The germline gives CDR1 KGHSH, CDR2 LQKENI. The CDR3 covers 15 residues. Here the CDR3 reads CASSPHPDSNQPQHF. CDR3 sequence (DNA): TGTGCCAGCTCACCTCACCCAGACTCAAATCAGCCCCAGCATTTT.

The chain links TRBV6-4 to TRBJ2-1, with TRBD2 identical over 13 bases. The CDR3 covers 15 residues. From germline, CDR1 is MRHNA and CDR2 SNTAGT. The trim removed 5 bases at V and 9 bases at J, leaving 7 bases unmatched. CDR3 sequence: CASSSTSGGASEQFF. In nucleotides, the CDR3 is TGTGCCAGCAGTTCTACTAGCGGGGGGGCCTCTGAGCAGTTCTTC.

This sequence joins TRBV19 and TRBJ1-1; weak D call: TRBD1 (6 bases). Per germline, CDR1 LNHDA and CDR2 SQIVND (reference sequence). The length of the CDR3 is 13 residues. The ends were cut back, 3 bases at V and 6 bases at J, with 11 bases in the middle. CDR3 amino acids: CASSIGRGAEAFF. The CDR3 DNA reads as TGTGCCAGTAGTATTGGCAGGGGCGCTGAAGCTTTCTTT.

V and J are TRBV6-5 and TRBJ1-5; the match to TRBD1 covers 11 bases. J was trimmed by 5 bases and V by 8 bases; bases with no gene match: 5. CDR1 and CDR2 from the germline V gene are MNHEY and SVGAGI. This CDR3 comprises 14 residues. The CDR3 DNA reads TGTGCCAGCCGGACAGGGGGCGGAGATCAGCCCCAGCATTTT. Translation: CASRTGGGDQPQHF.

The chain couples TRBV2 to TRBJ2-5, with TRBD1 identical over 8 bases. Trimming took 6 bases from V and 5 from J; bases not matched to a gene: 14. In germline, CDR1 is SNHLY, CDR2 FYNNEI. The CDR3 is 16 residues long. CDR3 loop: CASSLSWTGMEETQYF. CDR3 DNA: TGTGCCAGCAGCCTATCTTGGACAGGGATGGAGGAGACCCAGTACTTC.

This clone has only one observation. V usage is TRBV4-2 and J usage is TRBJ2-5; D gene uncertain. The CDR3 length is 14 residues. The V end lost 3 bases, the J end lost 0 bases, and 8 bases lay between the germline ends. Germline-derived CDR1 and CDR2 are LGHNA and YNFKEQ. The chain's CDR3 is CASSQGRHQETQYF. CDR3 nucleotide sequence: TGTGCCAGCAGCCAGGGCCGGCACCAAGAGACCCAGTACTTC.

The gene calls are TRBV19 and TRBJ2-7, with D possibly matching TRBD2 (5 bases). The CDR3 length is 13 residues. Germline-derived CDR1 and CDR2 are LNHDA and SQIVND (reference sequence). Deletions cut 1 base from V and 5 bases from J, with 9 bases between. CDR3 DNA: TGTGCCAGTAGTATAGGTCTAGCTGACGAGCAGTACTTC. This encodes CASSIGLADEQYF.

This chain uses TRBV7-2 with TRBJ1-5, with a weak D call TRBD1 (6 bases). The germline V gene encodes CDR1 SGHTA and CDR2 FQGNSA. Trimming removed 5 bases at V and 4 bases at J, with 12 bases between. The CDR3 loop spans 14 amino acids. This chain's CDR3 is CASSLGQLNQPQHF. Written as DNA, the CDR3 is TGTGCCAGCAGCCTTGGACAGTTAAATCAGCCCCAGCATTTT.

J is TRBJ1-6 and V is TRBV4-3; D gene uncertain. CDR1 and CDR2 from the germline V gene are LGHNA and YSLEER. This CDR3 is 14 amino acids long. Between the trimmed V and J ends, which lost 0 bases and 10 bases, there was a span of 10 bases. The CDR3 region has the DNA TGCGCCAGCAGCCAAGATCGAGAGTCATCACCCCTCCACTTT. It translates to CASSQDRESSPLHF.

Comment on this clone: One end of the junction is discordant with germline, which a read error may explain. The genes are TRBV28 and TRBJ2-7; 8 bases are shared with TRBD1. Germline V gives CDR1 MDHEN, CDR2 SYDVKM. The CDR3 spans 15 residues. The CDR3 DNA follows: TGTGCCAGCAGTTCAGGGACAGGTCCCTCCGACGAGCAGTACTTC. Translating gives CASSSGTGPSDEQYF.

This chain joins TRBV11-1 and TRBJ2-7, with 11 bases identical to TRBD2. The CDR3 totals 15 residues. Germline V gene data show CDR1 as SGHAT and CDR2 as FQDESV (reference sequence). V shed 3 bases and J 3 bases; nucleotides not matched to a gene: 4. The CDR3 coding sequence is TGTGCCAGCAGCTTCGGGACTAGCGGATACTACGAGCAGTACTTC. It encodes CASSFGTSGYYEQYF.

The rearrangement links TRBV4-3 to TRBJ2-1; D possibly corresponds to TRBD1 (6 bases). There are 17 residues in the CDR3. V was clipped by 4 bases and J by 0 bases, with 16 bases between them. The germline gives CDR1 LGHNA, CDR2 YSLEER. The CDR3 loop is CASSPELGASSYNEQFF. The CDR3 region has the DNA TGCGCCAGCAGCCCCGAATTGGGGGCCAGCTCCTACAATGAGCAGTTCTTC.

V gene TRBV27 combines with J gene TRBJ2-1, with D maybe TRBD2 (5 bases). Germline V gene sequence: CDR1 MNHEY, CDR2 SMNVEV (reference sequence). V was cut by 5 bases and J by 10 bases, with 12 bases left in between. This CDR3 comprises 12 residues. The CDR3 DNA sequence: TGTGCCAGCAGTACCCCCGGGGAGGAGCAGTTCTTC. This codes for CASSTPGEEQFF.

The chain joins TRBV7-2 to TRBJ2-6, with D perhaps matching TRBD2 (5 bases). The V end lost 1 base, the J end lost 4 bases, and 8 bases lay between the germline ends. In germline, CDR1 is SGHTA, CDR2 FQGNSA. There are 15 residues in the CDR3. The CDR3 DNA follows: TGTGCCAGCAGCTTAGGAGGGAGAGGGGCCAACGTCCTGACTTTC. Translation gives CASSLGGRGANVLTF.

The V call is TRBV28, the J call TRBJ2-1; TRBD2 matches at 9 bases. With 8 bases clipped from V and 2 bases from J, the junction kept 13 bases outside the gene matches. Germline CDR1 and CDR2: MDHEN and SYDVKM. This CDR3 is built from 17 residues. CDR3 DNA: TGTGCCAGCCGGGAGGGACTAGCCCTGTTAACCTACAATGAGCAGTTCTTC. Amino acid sequence: CASREGLALLTYNEQFF.